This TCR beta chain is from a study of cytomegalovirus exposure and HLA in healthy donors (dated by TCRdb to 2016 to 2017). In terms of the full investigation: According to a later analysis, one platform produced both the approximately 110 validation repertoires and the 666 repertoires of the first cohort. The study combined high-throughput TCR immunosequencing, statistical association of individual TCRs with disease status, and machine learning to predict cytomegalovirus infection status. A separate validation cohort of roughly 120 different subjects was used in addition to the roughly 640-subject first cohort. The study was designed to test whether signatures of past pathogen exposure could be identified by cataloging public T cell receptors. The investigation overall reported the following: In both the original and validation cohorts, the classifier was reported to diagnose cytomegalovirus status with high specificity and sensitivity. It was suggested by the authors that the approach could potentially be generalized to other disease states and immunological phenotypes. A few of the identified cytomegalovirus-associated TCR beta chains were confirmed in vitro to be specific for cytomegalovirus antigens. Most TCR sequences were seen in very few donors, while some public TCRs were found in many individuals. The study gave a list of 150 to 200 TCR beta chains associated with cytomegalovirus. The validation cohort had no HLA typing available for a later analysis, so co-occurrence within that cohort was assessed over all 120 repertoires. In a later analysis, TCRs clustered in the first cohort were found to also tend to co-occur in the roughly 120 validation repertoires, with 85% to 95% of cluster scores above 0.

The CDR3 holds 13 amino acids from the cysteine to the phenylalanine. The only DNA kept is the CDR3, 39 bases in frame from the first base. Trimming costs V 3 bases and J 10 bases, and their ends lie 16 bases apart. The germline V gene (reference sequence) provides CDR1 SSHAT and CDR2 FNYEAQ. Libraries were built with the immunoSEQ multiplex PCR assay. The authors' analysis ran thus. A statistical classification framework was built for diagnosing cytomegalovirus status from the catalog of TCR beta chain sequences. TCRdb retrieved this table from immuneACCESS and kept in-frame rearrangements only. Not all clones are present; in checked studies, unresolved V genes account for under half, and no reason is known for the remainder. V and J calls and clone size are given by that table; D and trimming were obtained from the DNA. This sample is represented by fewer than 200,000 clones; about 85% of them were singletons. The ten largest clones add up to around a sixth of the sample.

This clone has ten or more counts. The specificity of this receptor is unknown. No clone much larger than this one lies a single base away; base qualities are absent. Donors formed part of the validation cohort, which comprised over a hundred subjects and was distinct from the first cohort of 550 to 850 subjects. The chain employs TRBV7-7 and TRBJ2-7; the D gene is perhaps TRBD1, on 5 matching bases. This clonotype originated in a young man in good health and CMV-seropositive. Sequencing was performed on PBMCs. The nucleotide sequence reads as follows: TGTGCCAGCAGCTTCGATAGGGGCAGTGTCCAGTACTTC. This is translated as CASSFDRGSVQYF.